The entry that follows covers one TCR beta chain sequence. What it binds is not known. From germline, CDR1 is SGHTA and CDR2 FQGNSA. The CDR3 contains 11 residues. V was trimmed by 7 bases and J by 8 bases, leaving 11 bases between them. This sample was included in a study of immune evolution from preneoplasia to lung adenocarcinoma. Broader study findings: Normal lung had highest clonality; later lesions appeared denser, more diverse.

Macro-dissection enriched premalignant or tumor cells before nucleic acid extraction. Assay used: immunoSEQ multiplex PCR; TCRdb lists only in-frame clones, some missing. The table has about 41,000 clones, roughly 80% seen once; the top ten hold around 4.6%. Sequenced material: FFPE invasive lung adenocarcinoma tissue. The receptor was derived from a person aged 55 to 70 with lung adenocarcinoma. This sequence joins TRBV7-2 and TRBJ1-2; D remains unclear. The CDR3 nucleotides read TGTGCCAGCACCGTAAGGGCCGGCTACACCTTC. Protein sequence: CASTVRAGYTF.